The present T cell receptor beta chain was sequenced within a study of blood T cell repertoires in COVID-19. Study as a whole: The samples span acute and convalescent COVID-19 from the United States, Italy and Spain.

Participants were aged about 18 to 89 years from 20 to 30 US areas. Participant-given clinical history determined each cohort assignment. Original processing methods: Scientists estimated how many nucleated cells there were by amplifying reference gene primers. Here immunoSEQ multiplex PCR was the method, and the copy in TCRdb shows in-frame clones only, minus some. The D gene and trimming were derived from the DNA, and the V and J assignments and clone size from that table. There are about 140,000 clones in the sample; approximately 80% occur only once, and 1.5% to 2% lies in the top ten. There are 15 residues in the CDR3. Germline V CDR1 and CDR2: SGHTA, FQGTGA. The V and J ends lost 5 bases and 2 bases, in that order; junction bases with no gene match: 2.

The sequenced sample was PBMCs or T cells enriched from blood (not recorded which). The sequence came from a woman aged 18-30 years who had been exposed to COVID-19. The genes are TRBV7-3 and TRBJ2-6; TRBD2 aligns across 8 bases. The chain's CDR3 is CASSPGLAGANVLTF. The CDR3 bases are TGTGCCAGCAGCCCGGGACTAGCTGGGGCCAACGTCCTGACTTTC.